This TCR beta chain was identified in a study of TIL therapy for anti-PD-1-resistant metastatic lung cancer. CDR1 and CDR2 (germline): SGHTA, FQGNSA. The CDR3 runs to 16 residues. Losses at the gene ends were 5 bases for V and 8 bases for J; bases not matched to a gene: 9. Noted time point: pre-treatment sample, taken before nivolumab and TIL therapy. The immunoSEQ assay was v3. Clones were read by immunoSEQ multiplex PCR, and TCRdb kept only the in-frame ones, dropping some. The sample has approximately 40,000 clones, 70% to 75% seen once. This receptor was taken from a person aged 25 to 79 with non-small cell lung cancer. The sample consisted of blood, taken at baseline. The chain links TRBV7-2 to TRBJ1-4; 12 bases line up with TRBD1. CDR3 sequence: CASSQGQGATGEKLFF. In nucleotides, the CDR3 is TGTGCCAGCAGCCAGGGACAGGGGGCGACGGGCGAAAAACTGTTTTTT.